The 6 T cell receptor beta chains in this list originate from one sample, sequenced in a study of T cell responses to AZD1222 COVID-19 vaccine. Assay used: immunoSEQ multiplex PCR; TCRdb lists only in-frame clones, some missing. Here the sample spans roughly 55,000 clones, around 89% being singletons. Material: peripheral blood, obtained on day 0 of AZD1222 vaccination. These TCRs come from an adult in good health.

The gene calls are TRBV10-3 and TRBJ1-2; D is uncertain. Between the trimmed V and J ends, which lost 0 bases and 2 bases, there was a span of 10 bases. This CDR3 comprises 15 residues. Germline CDR1 ENHRY, CDR2 SYGVKD. The CDR3 nucleotides read TGTGCCATCAGTGAGTCGGGTCAGGAGAACTATGGCTACACCTTC. This translates into CAISESGQENYGYTF.

V and J are TRBV7-6 and TRBJ2-7; no clear D gene. The CDR3 loop spans 14 amino acids. V dropped 4 bases and J dropped 2 bases, with 12 bases sitting between them. The germline V gene encodes CDR1 SGHVS and CDR2 FNYEAQ. CDR3 region: CASSSSRRTYEQYF. The CDR3 bases are TGTGCCAGCAGCTCCTCGAGGAGAACCTACGAGCAGTACTTC.

J is TRBJ1-6 and V is TRBV3-1 (or the pseudogene TRBV3-2); weak D call: TRBD1 (5 bases). The V end lost 0 bases, the J end lost 8 bases, and 14 bases lay between the germline ends. The CDR3 is 16 amino acids. Germline assignment: CDR1 LGHDT and CDR2 YNNKEL (reference sequence). CDR3 residues: CASSQEGQSGDSPLHF. The CDR3 region has the DNA TGTGCCAGCAGCCAAGAGGGGCAGAGCGGGGATTCACCCCTCCACTTT.

The chain combines TRBV3-1 (or the pseudogene TRBV3-2) with TRBJ1-2, with unresolved D. The CDR3 runs 15 residues. Germline V lookup: CDR1 LGHDT, CDR2 YNNKEL (reference sequence). The V gene lost 7 bases and the J gene lost 6 bases, with 21 bases spanning the gap. Written as DNA, the CDR3 is TGTGCCAGCAAAGGTGGCACCGGCAAAAGGGATGGCTACACCTTC. Protein product: CASKGGTGKRDGYTF.

This chain links TRBV12-5 with TRBJ1-1; D gene uncertain. The V end was cut by 1 base, the J end by 6 bases, with 18 bases between. The CDR3 totals 16 residues. Per the germline V gene, CDR1 is LGHNT and CDR2 is FRNRAP. The CDR3 DNA reads as TGTGCTAGTGGTTTGGGCAACCGGGGTCCGGTCTCTGAAGCTTTCTTT. It is translated as CASGLGNRGPVSEAFF. Supplemented by reference TRBV12-5 and TRBJ1-1, the full variable domain reads DARVTQTPRHKVTEMGQEVTMRCQPILGHNTVFWYRQTMMQGLELLAYFRNRAPLDDSGMPKDRFSAEMPDATLATLKIQPSEPRDSAVYFCASGLGNRGPVSEAFFGQGTRLTVV.

CDR3 nucleotide sequence: TGTGCCAGTAGTTTGACTAGCGGGAGGAGTCAAGAGACCCAGTACTTC. It codes for CASSLTSGRSQETQYF. The rearrangement links TRBV19 to TRBJ2-5; 13 bases fit TRBD2. The CDR3 is made up of 16 amino acids. Germline-derived CDR1 and CDR2 are LNHDA and SQIVND (reference sequence). V lost 5 bases, J lost 2 bases, and 5 bases stayed unmatched.